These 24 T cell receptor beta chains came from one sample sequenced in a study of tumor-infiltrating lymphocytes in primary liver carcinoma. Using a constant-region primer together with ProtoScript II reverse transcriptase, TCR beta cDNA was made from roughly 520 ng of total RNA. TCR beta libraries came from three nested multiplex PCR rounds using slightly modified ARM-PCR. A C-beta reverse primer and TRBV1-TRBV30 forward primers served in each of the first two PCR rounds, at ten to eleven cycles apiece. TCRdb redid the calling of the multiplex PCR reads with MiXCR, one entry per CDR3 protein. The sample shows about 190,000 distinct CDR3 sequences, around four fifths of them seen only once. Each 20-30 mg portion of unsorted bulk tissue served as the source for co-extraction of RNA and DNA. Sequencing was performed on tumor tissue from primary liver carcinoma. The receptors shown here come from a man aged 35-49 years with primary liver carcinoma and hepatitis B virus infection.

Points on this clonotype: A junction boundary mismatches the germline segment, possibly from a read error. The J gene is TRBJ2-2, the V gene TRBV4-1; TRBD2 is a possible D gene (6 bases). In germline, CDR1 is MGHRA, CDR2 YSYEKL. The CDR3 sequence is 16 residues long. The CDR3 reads CASIQDGGRWGGELFF. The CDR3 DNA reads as TGTGCCAGCATCCAAGATGGGGGGAGATGGGGCGGGGAGCTGTTTTTT.

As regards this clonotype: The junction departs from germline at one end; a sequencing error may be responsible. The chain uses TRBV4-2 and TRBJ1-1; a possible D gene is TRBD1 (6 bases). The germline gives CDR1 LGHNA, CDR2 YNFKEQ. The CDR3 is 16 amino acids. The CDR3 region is CASSILARDGDTEAFF. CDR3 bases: TGTGCCAGCAGCATATTAGCCCGAGACGGGGACACTGAAGCTTTTTTT.

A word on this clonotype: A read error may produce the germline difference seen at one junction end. CDR3 in amino acids: CASRSTIWDTTNYSYTF. The DNA of the CDR3 is TGTGCCAGCAGGAGCACTATTTGGGACACAACTAACTATAGCTACACATTC. The chain joins TRBV12-3 or TRBV12-4 to TRBJ1-2; possibly TRBD1 for D (6 bases). The CDR3 has 17 residues.

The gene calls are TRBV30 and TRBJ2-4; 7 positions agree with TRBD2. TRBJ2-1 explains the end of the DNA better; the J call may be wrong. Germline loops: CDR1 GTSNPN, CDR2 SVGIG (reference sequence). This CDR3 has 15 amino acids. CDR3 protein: CAWSDRGVTKNIQFF. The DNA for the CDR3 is TGTGCCTGGAGTGACCGGGGGGTAACCAAAAACATTCAGTTCTTC.

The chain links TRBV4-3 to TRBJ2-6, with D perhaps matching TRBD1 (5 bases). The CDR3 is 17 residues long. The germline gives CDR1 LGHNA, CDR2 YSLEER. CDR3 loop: CGNSQDGSGRGANVLTF. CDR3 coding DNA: TGCGGCAACAGCCAAGATGGGTCAGGGCGCGGGGCCAACGTCCTGACTTTC.

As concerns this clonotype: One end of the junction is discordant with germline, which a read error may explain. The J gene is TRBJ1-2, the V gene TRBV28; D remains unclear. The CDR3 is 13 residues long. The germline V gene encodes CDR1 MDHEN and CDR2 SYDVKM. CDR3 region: CGSSLEGAYCYTF. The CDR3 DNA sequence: TGTGGCAGCAGTTTGGAGGGTGCTTATTGCTACACCTTC.

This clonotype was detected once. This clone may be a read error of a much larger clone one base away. The chain's CDR3 is CVSSSPTGTSYTEAFF. The CDR3 DNA follows: TGTGTCAGCAGTTCCCCGACAGGGACAAGCTACACTGAAGCTTTCTTT. The genes are TRBV28 and TRBJ1-1; TRBD1 matches at 7 bases. Germline assignment: CDR1 MDHEN and CDR2 SYDVKM. The CDR3 sequence is 16 residues long.

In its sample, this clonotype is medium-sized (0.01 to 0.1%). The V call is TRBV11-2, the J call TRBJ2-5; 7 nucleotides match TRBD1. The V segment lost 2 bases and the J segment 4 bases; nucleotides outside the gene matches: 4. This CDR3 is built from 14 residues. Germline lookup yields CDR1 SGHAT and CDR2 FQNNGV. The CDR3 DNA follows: TGTGCCAGCAGCTTAACAGGGGCGGGAGAGACCCAGTACTTC. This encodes CASSLTGAGETQYF.

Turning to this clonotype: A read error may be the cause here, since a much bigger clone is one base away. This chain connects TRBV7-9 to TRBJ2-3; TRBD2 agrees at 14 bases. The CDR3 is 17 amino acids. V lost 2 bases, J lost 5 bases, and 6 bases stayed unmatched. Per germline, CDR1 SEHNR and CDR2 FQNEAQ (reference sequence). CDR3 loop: CASSLTGLAGEGDTQYF. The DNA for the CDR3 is TGTGCCAGCAGCTTAACGGGACTAGCGGGAGAAGGAGATACGCAGTATTTT.

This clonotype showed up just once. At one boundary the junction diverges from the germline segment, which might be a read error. CDR3 amino acids: CASSVSTCGSYEQYF. CDR3 in DNA: TGTGCCAGCAGTGTCTCGACTTGCGGATCCTACGAACAGTACTTC. J is TRBJ2-7 and V is TRBV6-1; D is undetermined. Germline CDR1 MNHNS, CDR2 SASEGT. This CDR3 has 15 residues.

The CDR3 loop reads CASSYEAGSSNEQFF. CDR3 bases: TGTGCCAGCAGTTACGAGGCAGGGTCGTCCAATGAGCAGTTCTTC. V is TRBV6-5 and J is TRBJ2-1; D might be TRBD1 (5 bases). Trimming took 2 bases from V and 6 from J, leaving 14 bases between them. The germline V gene has CDR1 MNHEY and CDR2 SVGAGI. This CDR3 has 15 residues.

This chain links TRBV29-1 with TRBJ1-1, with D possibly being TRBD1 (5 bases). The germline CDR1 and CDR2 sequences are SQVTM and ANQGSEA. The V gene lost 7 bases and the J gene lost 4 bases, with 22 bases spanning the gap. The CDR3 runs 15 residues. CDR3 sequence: CSACAGWGMITEAFF. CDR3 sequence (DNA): TGCAGCGCCTGTGCCGGGTGGGGGATGATCACTGAAGCTTTCTTT. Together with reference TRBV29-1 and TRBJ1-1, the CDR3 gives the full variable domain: SAVISQKPSRDICQRGTSLTIQCQVDSQVTMMFWYRQQPGQSLTLIATANQGSEATYESGFVIDKFPISRPNLTFSTLTVSNMSPEDSSIYLCSACAGWGMITEAFFGQGTRLTVV.

DNA for the CDR3: TGTGCCAGCACTGAGCGGAAAAACAATGTACAGTTCTTC. This codes for CASTERKNNVQFF. This chain connects TRBV6-1 to TRBJ2-1; possibly TRBD2 for D (5 bases). In germline, CDR1 is MNHNS, CDR2 SASEGT. The ends were cut back, 7 bases at V and 13 bases at J, with 20 bases in the middle. The CDR3 is made up of 13 amino acids.

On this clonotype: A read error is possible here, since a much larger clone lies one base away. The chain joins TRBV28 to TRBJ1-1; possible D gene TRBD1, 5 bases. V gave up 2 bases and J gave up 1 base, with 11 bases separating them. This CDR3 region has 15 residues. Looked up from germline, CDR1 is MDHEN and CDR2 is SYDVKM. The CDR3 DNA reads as TGTGCCAGCAGTTTAACAGGCCTGGAGAACACTGAAGCTTTCTTT. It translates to CASSLTGLENTEAFF.

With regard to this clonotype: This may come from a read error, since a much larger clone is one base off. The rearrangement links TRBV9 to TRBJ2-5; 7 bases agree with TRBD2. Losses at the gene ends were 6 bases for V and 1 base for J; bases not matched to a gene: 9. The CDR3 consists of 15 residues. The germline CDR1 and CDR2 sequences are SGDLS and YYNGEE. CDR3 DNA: TGTGCCAGCACCAGTAGTTGGGAGGGCCAAGAGACCCAGTACTTC. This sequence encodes CASTSSWEGQETQYF.

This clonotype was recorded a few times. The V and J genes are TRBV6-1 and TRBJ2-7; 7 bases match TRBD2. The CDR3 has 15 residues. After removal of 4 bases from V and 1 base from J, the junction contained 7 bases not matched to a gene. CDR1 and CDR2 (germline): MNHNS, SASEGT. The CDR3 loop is CASSVSTSRSYEQYF. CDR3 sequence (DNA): TGTGCCAGCAGTGTTTCGACTAGCAGATCCTACGAGCAGTACTTC.

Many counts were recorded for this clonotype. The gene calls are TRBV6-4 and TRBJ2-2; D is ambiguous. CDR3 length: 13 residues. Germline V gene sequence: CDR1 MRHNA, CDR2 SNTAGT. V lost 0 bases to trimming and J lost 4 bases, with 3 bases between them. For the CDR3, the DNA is TGTGCCAGCAGTGACTCGGGCACCGGGGAGCTGTTTTTT. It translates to CASSDSGTGELFF.

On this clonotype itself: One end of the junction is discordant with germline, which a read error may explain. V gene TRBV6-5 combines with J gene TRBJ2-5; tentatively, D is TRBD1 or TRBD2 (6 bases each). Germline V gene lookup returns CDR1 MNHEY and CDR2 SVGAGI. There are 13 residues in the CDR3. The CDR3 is CASRYPGAENQYF. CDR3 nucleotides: TGTGCCAGCCGTTACCCGGGGGCGGAGAACCAGTACTTC.

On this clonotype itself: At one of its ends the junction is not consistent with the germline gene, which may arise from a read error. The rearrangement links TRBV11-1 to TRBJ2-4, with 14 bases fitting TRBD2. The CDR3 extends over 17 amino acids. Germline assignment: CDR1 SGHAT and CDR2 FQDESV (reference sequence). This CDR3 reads CTSSFPGTSGSKNIQYF. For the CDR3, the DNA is TGTACCAGCAGTTTTCCCGGGACTAGCGGGAGCAAAAACATTCAGTATTTC. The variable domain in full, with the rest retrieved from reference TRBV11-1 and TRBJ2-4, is EAEVAQSPRYKITEKSQAVAFWCDPISGHATLYWYRQILGQGPELLVQFQDESVVDDSQLPKDRFSAERLKGVDSTLKIQPAELGDSAMYLCTSSFPGTSGSKNIQYFGAGTRLSVL.

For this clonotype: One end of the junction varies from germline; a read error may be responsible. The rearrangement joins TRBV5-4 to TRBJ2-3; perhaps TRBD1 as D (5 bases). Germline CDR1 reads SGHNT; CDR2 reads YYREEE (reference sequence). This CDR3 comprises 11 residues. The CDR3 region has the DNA TGTGCCAGCTGTCAGAACGAAATGACAGATTTT. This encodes CASCQNEMTDF.

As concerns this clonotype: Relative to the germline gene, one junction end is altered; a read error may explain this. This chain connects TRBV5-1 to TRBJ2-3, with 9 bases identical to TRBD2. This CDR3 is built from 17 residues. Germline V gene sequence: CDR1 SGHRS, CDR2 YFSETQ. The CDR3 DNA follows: TGCGCCAGCAGCCCTCGGAGGACTAGCGACCGCACAAATACGCAGTATTTT. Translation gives CASSPRRTSDRTNTQYF.

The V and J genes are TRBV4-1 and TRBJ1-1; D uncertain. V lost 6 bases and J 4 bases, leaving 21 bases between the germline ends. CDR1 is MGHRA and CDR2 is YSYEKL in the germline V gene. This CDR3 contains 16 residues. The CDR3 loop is CASSHDQRAVPTEAFF. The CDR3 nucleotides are TGCGCCAGCAGTCATGACCAGCGGGCAGTCCCCACTGAAGCTTTCTTT.

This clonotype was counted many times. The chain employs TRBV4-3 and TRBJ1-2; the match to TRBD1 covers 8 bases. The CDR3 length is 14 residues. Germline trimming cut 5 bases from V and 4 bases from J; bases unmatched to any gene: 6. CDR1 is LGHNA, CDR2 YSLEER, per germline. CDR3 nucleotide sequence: TGCGCCAGCAGCTTCCAGGGGGCAGGCTATGGCTACACCTTC. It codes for CASSFQGAGYGYTF.

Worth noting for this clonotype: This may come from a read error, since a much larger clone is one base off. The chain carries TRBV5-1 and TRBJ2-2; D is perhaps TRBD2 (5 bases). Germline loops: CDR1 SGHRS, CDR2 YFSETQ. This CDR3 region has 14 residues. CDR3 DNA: TGCGCCAGCAGCCCCGCCGTGAACACCGGGGTGCTGTTTTTT. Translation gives CASSPAVNTGVLFF. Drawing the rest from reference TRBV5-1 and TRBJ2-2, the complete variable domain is KAGVTQTPRYLIKTRGQQVTLSCSPISGHRSVSWYQQTPGQGLQFLFEYFSETQRNKGNFPGRFSGRQFSNSRSEMNVSTLELGDSALYLCASSPAVNTGVLFFGEGSRLTVL.